These 26 T cell receptor beta chains originate from one sample sequenced in a study of beta chain features in type 1 diabetes. The whole isolated RNA underwent reverse transcription, so sequencing captured expressed TCRB transcripts. The protocol was immunoSEQ multiplex PCR, while the TCRdb copy is restricted to in-frame clones and leaves out a portion. The repertoire holds some 160,000 clones, with roughly 8% as singletons. Study results and limitations: Shorter TCRB CDR3s, moderately but significantly so, were found in Type 1 diabetes patients in all four CD4+ subsets.

Their antigen targets remain unknown. Material for sequencing was central memory CD4+ T cells from blood. The receptors were sampled from a woman aged 18-35 years with type 1 diabetes.

The rearrangement links TRBV30 to TRBJ2-7; no clear D gene. Germline values: CDR1 GTSNPN, CDR2 SVGIG (reference sequence). This CDR3 spans 11 amino acids. Trimming took off 0 bases at V and 4 bases at J, with 4 bases between the two ends. CDR3 in amino acids: CAWSVRYEQYF. The DNA of the CDR3 is TGTGCCTGGAGTGTACGGTACGAGCAGTACTTC. Together with reference TRBV30 and TRBJ2-7, the CDR3 gives the full variable domain: SQTIHQWPATLVQPVGSPLSLECTVEGTSNPNLYWYRQAAGRGLQLLFYSVGIGQISSEVPQNLSASRPQDRQFILSSKKLLLSDSGFYLCAWSVRYEQYFGPGTRLTVT.

The rearrangement uses TRBV5-6 and TRBJ2-3, with D possibly TRBD1 on 5 matching bases. This CDR3 comprises 14 residues. With 1 base removed from V and 3 bases from J, the gap between germline ends came to 9 bases. Per germline, CDR1 SGHDT and CDR2 YYEEEE. CDR3 residues: CASSLMKGTDTQYF. The DNA for the CDR3 is TGTGCCAGCAGCTTGATGAAGGGGACAGATACGCAGTATTTT.

This clone was counted only a few times. The rearrangement links TRBV29-1 to TRBJ2-1; D is possibly TRBD2 (6 bases). V was pared by 4 bases and J by 5 bases, with 18 bases between. From germline, CDR1 is SQVTM and CDR2 ANQGSEA. The CDR3 covers 15 residues. CDR3: CSVGGGTLLDNEQFF. CDR3 bases: TGCAGCGTTGGAGGCGGGACCCTTTTGGACAATGAGCAGTTCTTC.

This clone turned up a few times. This chain uses TRBV7-2 with TRBJ2-4, with D possibly being TRBD2 (6 bases). With 5 bases removed from V and 7 bases from J, the gap between germline ends came to 18 bases. The CDR3 contains 15 residues. Germline CDR1 and CDR2: SGHTA and FQGNSA. The CDR3: CASSPGGGGANIQYF. The CDR3 region has the DNA TGTGCCAGCAGCCCCGGCGGAGGAGGGGCTAACATTCAGTACTTC.

V gene TRBV27 combines with J gene TRBJ2-3; tentative D call: TRBD2 (6 bases). Germline CDR1 MNHEY, CDR2 SMNVEV (reference sequence). Trimming removed 4 bases from V and 6 bases from J, with 14 bases in between. The CDR3 sequence is 14 residues long. The CDR3 sequence is CASSWTGTQDTQYF. CDR3 bases: TGTGCCAGCAGTTGGACCGGGACTCAGGATACGCAGTATTTT.

The chain is built from TRBV6-5 and TRBJ1-5; tentatively, D is TRBD1 (6 bases). CDR1 MNHEY and CDR2 SVGAGI come from the germline V gene. V gave up 7 bases and J gave up 0 bases, with 10 bases separating them. CDR3 length: 14 amino acids. The CDR3 bases are TGTGCCAGCAAAAGGGGGAATAGCAATCAGCCCCAGCATTTT. Translated: CASKRGNSNQPQHF.

The chain joins TRBV5-4 to TRBJ2-1; D not resolved. V was trimmed by 4 bases and J by 5 bases, leaving 10 bases between them. CDR3 length: 13 residues. Germline loops: CDR1 SGHNT, CDR2 YYREEE (reference sequence). CDR3 in amino acids: CASSPGLDNEQFF. CDR3 nucleotides: TGTGCCAGCAGCCCCGGTCTTGACAATGAGCAGTTCTTC.

This clone came up a few times. This rearrangement joins TRBV4-2 to TRBJ2-7, with 13 nucleotides matching TRBD2. There are 19 residues in the CDR3. The V gene end was trimmed by 0 bases and the J gene end by 0 bases; junction bases not matched to a gene: 8. The V gene's germline CDR1 is LGHNA and CDR2 YNFKEQ. The CDR3 loop is CASSQDLLAGGPISYEQYF. CDR3 sequence (DNA): TGTGCCAGCAGCCAAGATTTACTAGCGGGAGGGCCTATCTCCTACGAGCAGTACTTC.

V and J are TRBV2 and TRBJ2-5; 7 positions agree with TRBD1. This CDR3 region has 13 residues. The J segment lost 1 base and the V segment lost 7 bases, leaving 3 bases of the junction unmatched. Looked up from germline, CDR1 is SNHLY and CDR2 is FYNNEI. The CDR3 coding sequence is TGTGCCAGCATCCGGGACAGCCAAGAGACCCAGTACTTC. Its translation is CASIRDSQETQYF.

In its sample, this clone was seen a few times. This sequence joins TRBV7-9 and TRBJ2-1, with TRBD1 identical over 10 bases. Germline V gives CDR1 SEHNR, CDR2 FQNEAQ (reference sequence). The CDR3 loop spans 14 amino acids. V lost 9 bases, J lost 9 bases, and 11 bases stayed unmatched. CDR3 region: CASPDRGLGGEQFF. The CDR3 nucleotides are TGTGCCAGTCCTGACAGGGGGCTTGGAGGTGAGCAGTTCTTC. Combining the CDR3 with reference TRBV7-9 and TRBJ2-1 gives the whole variable domain DTGVSQNPRHKITKRGQNVTFRCDPISEHNRLYWYRQTLGQGPEFLTYFQNEAQLEKSRLLSDRFSAERPKGSFSTLEIQRTEQGDSAMYLCASPDRGLGGEQFFGPGTRLTVL.

J is TRBJ2-2 and V is TRBV19, with D perhaps TRBD1 (5 bases). CDR1 is LNHDA, CDR2 SQIVND, per germline (reference sequence). The ends were cut back, 3 bases at V and 1 base at J, with 6 bases in the middle. The CDR3 is made up of 14 amino acids. The CDR3 DNA is TGTGCCAGTAGTATCGGACAGAACACCGGGGAGCTGTTTTTT. It codes for CASSIGQNTGELFF.

This clone was seen only a few times. V and J are TRBV7-2 and TRBJ2-3, with 9 bases aligning to TRBD2. The CDR3 loop spans 16 amino acids. Germline V gene data show CDR1 as SGHTA and CDR2 as FQGNSA. V was clipped by 1 base and J by 3 bases; unmatched bases: 5. CDR3 region: CASSLGAGGLTDTQYF. CDR3 coding DNA: TGTGCCAGCAGCTTAGGAGCGGGGGGACTGACAGATACGCAGTATTTT.

This clone occurred a few times. The V call is TRBV28, the J call TRBJ2-7, with 8 bases matching TRBD1. This CDR3 is 15 amino acids long. V shed 6 bases, J shed 0 bases, and the junction held 7 bases outside the gene matches. Germline assignment: CDR1 MDHEN and CDR2 SYDVKM. The CDR3 bases are TGTGCCAGCAGCCATACAGGGGGAAGCTCCTACGAGCAGTACTTC. The encoded protein is CASSHTGGSSYEQYF.

The J gene is TRBJ2-7, the V gene TRBV6-5; 15 nucleotides align to TRBD2. In germline, CDR1 is MNHEY, CDR2 SVGAGI. V gave up 6 bases and J gave up 7 bases; unmatched junction bases: 4. The CDR3 is made up of 14 amino acids. The chain's CDR3 is CASRGLAGGYEQYF. DNA of the CDR3: TGTGCCAGCAGGGGACTAGCGGGAGGTTATGAGCAGTACTTC.

This chain uses TRBV21-1 with TRBJ2-7; the table's D call, TRBD1, was not checked against the DNA. TRBV21-1 is tagged as a pseudogene. The CDR3 is 13 amino acids. The CDR3 DNA reads TGTGCCAGCCGGTCAGGGCCTCCCTACGAGCAGTACTTC. It translates to CASRSGPPYEQYF.

The chain employs TRBV5-1 and TRBJ1-1; 8 bases are shared with TRBD1. The length of the CDR3 is 12 residues. The trim removed 6 bases at V and 3 bases at J, leaving 1 base unmatched. The germline V gene encodes CDR1 SGHRS and CDR2 YFSETQ. The CDR3 loop reads CASKQGDTEAFF. CDR3 nucleotide sequence: TGCGCCAGCAAACAGGGGGACACTGAAGCTTTCTTT.

This clone was observed a handful of times. The V call is TRBV4-3, the J call TRBJ1-2, with D maybe TRBD1 (5 bases). Trimming removed 4 bases from V and 5 bases from J, with 14 bases in between. This CDR3 is 14 amino acids long. CDR1 and CDR2 (germline): LGHNA, YSLEER. The DNA for the CDR3 is TGCGCCAGCAGCCCCACGGGGGGAACTTATGGCTACACCTTC. Translating it yields CASSPTGGTYGYTF.

This clone was seen only a few times. The chain combines TRBV4-3 with TRBJ2-3, with 10 positions matching TRBD2. The CDR3 consists of 18 residues. V shed 1 base and J 4 bases; nucleotides not matched to a gene: 11. Germline V gives CDR1 LGHNA, CDR2 YSLEER. CDR3: CASSQGSPLAGSADTQYF. DNA of the CDR3: TGCGCCAGCAGCCAAGGGTCCCCACTAGCGGGGTCGGCAGATACGCAGTATTTT.

This clone was observed a few times. The chain uses TRBV4-3 and TRBJ2-2; 8 bases are shared with TRBD2. Germline CDR1 and CDR2: LGHNA and YSLEER. This CDR3 spans 17 amino acids. The V and J ends lost 0 bases and 3 bases, in that order; junction bases with no gene match: 6. In nucleotides, the CDR3 is TGCGCCAGCAGCCAAGAATTGTCGCGGGGGGACACCGGGGAGCTGTTTTTT. Translation gives CASSQELSRGDTGELFF.

The V gene is TRBV6-5, the J gene TRBJ2-1, with 9 positions matching TRBD2. CDR1 is MNHEY, CDR2 SVGAGI, per germline. CDR3 size: 15 residues. J gave up 1 base and V 6 bases, and 4 bases lay outside the gene matches. CDR3 in amino acids: CASRAGGDSYNEQFF. In nucleotides, the CDR3 is TGTGCCAGCAGAGCGGGAGGCGATTCCTACAATGAGCAGTTCTTC.

The rearrangement links TRBV29-1 to TRBJ1-2, with D possibly being TRBD1 (6 bases). V lost 2 bases to trimming and J lost 4 bases, with 14 bases between them. From germline, CDR1 is SQVTM and CDR2 ANQGSEA. The CDR3 extends over 14 amino acids. The CDR3 DNA sequence: TGCAGCGTTGAATCCCCAGACAGGCGCTATGGCTACACCTTC. Its translation: CSVESPDRRYGYTF.

The rearrangement joins TRBV18 to TRBJ1-1, with 7 bases fitting TRBD1. Germline V gene sequence: CDR1 KGHSH, CDR2 LQKENI. J lost 2 bases, V lost 8 bases, and 5 bases had no gene match. The CDR3 contains 13 residues. The CDR3 is CASGGQTNTEAFF. The DNA of the CDR3 is TGTGCCAGCGGGGGACAGACCAACACTGAAGCTTTCTTT.

This chain connects TRBV6-1 to TRBJ2-3; TRBD2 matches at 11 bases. V lost 2 bases to trimming and J lost 5 bases; unmatched junction nucleotides: 3. This CDR3 comprises 15 residues. Germline assignment: CDR1 MNHNS and CDR2 SASEGT. The DNA of the CDR3 is TGTGCCAGCAGTGAACTAGCGGGAGGATTAGATACGCAGTATTTT. Translating gives CASSELAGGLDTQYF.

V gene TRBV18 combines with J gene TRBJ1-1, with a possible D match to TRBD1 (6 bases). CDR3 length: 13 amino acids. The germline V gene has CDR1 KGHSH and CDR2 LQKENI. Trimming removed 0 bases at V and 8 bases at J, with 10 bases between. In DNA, the CDR3 is TGTGCCAGCTCACCACCCACAGGGAAGGAAGCTTTCTTT. It encodes CASSPPTGKEAFF.

This clone was observed a few times. V and J are TRBV19 and TRBJ2-1, with D possibly being TRBD2 (5 bases). CDR3 length: 14 amino acids. The V gene's germline CDR1 is LNHDA and CDR2 SQIVND (reference sequence). Trimming stripped 5 bases from V and 2 bases from J, with 10 bases between. For the CDR3, the DNA is TGTGCCAGTAGTCCCAGGACTGCCTACAATGAGCAGTTCTTC. This translates into CASSPRTAYNEQFF.

The rearrangement links TRBV14 to TRBJ2-1; D remains ambiguous. The CDR3 is made up of 15 amino acids. Trimming left V 1 base short and J 5 bases short, with 12 bases between. Germline CDR1 is SGHDN and CDR2 is FVKESK. In nucleotides, the CDR3 is TGTGCCAGCAGCCAAGTTTTTCCCCTTAACAATGAGCAGTTCTTC. Translating gives CASSQVFPLNNEQFF. Full variable domain (remainder filled in from reference TRBV14 and TRBJ2-1): EAGVTQFPSHSVIEKGQTVTLRCDPISGHDNLYWYRRVMGKEIKFLLHFVKESKQDESGMPNNRFLAERTGGTYSTLKVQPAELEDSGVYFCASSQVFPLNNEQFFGPGTRLTVL.